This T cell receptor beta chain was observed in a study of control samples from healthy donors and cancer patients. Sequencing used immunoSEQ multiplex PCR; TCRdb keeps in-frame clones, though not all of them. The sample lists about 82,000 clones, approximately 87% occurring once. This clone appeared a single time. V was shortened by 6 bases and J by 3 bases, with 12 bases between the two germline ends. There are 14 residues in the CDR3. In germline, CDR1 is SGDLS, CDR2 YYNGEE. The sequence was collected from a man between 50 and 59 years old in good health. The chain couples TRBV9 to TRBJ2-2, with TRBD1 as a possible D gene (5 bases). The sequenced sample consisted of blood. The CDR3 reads CASTPQGDTGELFF. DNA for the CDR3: TGTGCCAGCACTCCCCAGGGTGACACCGGGGAGCTGTTTTTT.